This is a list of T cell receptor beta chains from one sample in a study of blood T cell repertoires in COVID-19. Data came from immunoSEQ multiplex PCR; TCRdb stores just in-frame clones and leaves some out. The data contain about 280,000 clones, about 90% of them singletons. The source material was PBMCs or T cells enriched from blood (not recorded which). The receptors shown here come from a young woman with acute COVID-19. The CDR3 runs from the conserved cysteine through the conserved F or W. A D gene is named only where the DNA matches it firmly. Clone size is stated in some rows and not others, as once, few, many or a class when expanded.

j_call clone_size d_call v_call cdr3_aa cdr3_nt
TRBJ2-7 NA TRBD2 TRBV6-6 CASSRAGVAYEQYF TGTGCCAGCAGCAGAGCGGGAGTTGCCTACGAGCAGTACTTC
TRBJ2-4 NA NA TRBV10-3 CAISESFAGPGIGAKNIQYF TGTGCCATCAGTGAGTCCTTTGCGGGGCCGGGGATTGGTGCCAAAAACATTCAGTACTTC
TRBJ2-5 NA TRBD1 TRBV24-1 CATSPQTGLGETQYF TGTGCCACCAGCCCCCAGACAGGGTTAGGGGAGACCCAGTACTTC
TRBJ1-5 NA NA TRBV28 CASSLRQDDQPQHF TGTGCCAGCAGTCTCAGACAGGATGATCAGCCCCAGCATTTT
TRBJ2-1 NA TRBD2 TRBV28 CASSSWGLAAQYNEQFF TGTGCCAGCAGTTCATGGGGACTAGCGGCCCAATACAATGAGCAGTTCTTC
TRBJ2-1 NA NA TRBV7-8 CASSWTDSSYNEQFF TGTGCCAGCAGCTGGACGGACAGCTCCTACAATGAGCAGTTCTTC
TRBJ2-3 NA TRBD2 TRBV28 CASSSGLAENSGPTDTQYF TGTGCCAGCAGTTCGGGACTAGCGGAGAATAGCGGTCCAACAGATACGCAGTATTTT
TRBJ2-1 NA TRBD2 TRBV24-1 CATSDPASGRGNEQFF TGTGCCACCAGTGACCCCGCTAGCGGGAGGGGTAATGAGCAGTTCTTC
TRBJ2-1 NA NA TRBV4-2 CASSQTGEQFF TGTGCCAGCAGCCAAACGGGGGAGCAGTTCTTC
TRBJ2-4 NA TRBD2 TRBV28 CASRTGTSSIPSKNIQYF TGTGCCAGCAGGACCGGGACTAGTAGTATTCCTTCCAAAAACATTCAGTACTTC
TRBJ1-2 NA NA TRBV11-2 CASSFTGTLNGYTF TGTGCCAGCAGCTTTACCGGGACTCTAAATGGCTACACCTTC
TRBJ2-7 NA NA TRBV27 CASRRDTDRNEQYF TGTGCCAGCAGAAGGGACACTGATAGGAACGAGCAGTACTTC
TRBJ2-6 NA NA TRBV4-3 CASSPTGGANVLTF TGCGCCAGCAGCCCCACTGGTGGGGCCAACGTCCTGACTTTC
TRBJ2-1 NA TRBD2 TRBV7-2 CASSPVGTSGSAGQFF TGTGCCAGCAGCCCAGTGGGGACTAGCGGGAGCGCTGGGCAGTTCTTC
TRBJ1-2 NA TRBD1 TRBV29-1 CSVVDRAANYGYTF TGCAGCGTGGTAGACAGGGCGGCTAACTATGGCTACACCTTC
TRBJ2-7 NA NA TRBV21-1 CASSRDGGIYEQYF TGTGCCAGCAGCAGGGATGGGGGGATCTACGAGCAGTACTTC
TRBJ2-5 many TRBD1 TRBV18 CASSPRGSGETQYF TGTGCCAGCTCACCCAGGGGGTCGGGGGAGACCCAGTACTTC
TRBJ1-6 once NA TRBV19 CASSGSNNSPLHF TGTGCCAGTAGCGGGTCGAATAATTCACCCCTCCACTTT
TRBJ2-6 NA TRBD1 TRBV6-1 CASSELAGTGTGANVLTF TGTGCCAGCAGTGAATTAGCCGGGACAGGGACAGGGGCCAACGTCCTGACTTTC
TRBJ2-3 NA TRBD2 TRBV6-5 CASSWTSGGDTQYF TGTGCCAGCTCCTGGACTAGCGGGGGAGATACGCAGTATTTT
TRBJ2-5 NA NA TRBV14 CASSLSWIGVETQYF TGTGCCAGCAGCCTTAGCTGGATAGGTGTGGAGACCCAGTACTTC
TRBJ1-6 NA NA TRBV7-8 CASSSGGSYNSPLHF TGTGCCAGCAGCTCCGGGGGCTCCTATAATTCACCCCTCCACTTT
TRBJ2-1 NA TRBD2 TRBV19 CASSIDEGGVGGLAGDNEQFF TGTGCCAGTAGTATAGACGAAGGAGGGGTAGGAGGACTAGCGGGAGACAATGAGCAGTTCTTC
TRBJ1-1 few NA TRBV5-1 CASSLAGGYTEAFF TGCGCCAGCAGCTTGGCCGGAGGGTACACTGAAGCTTTCTTT
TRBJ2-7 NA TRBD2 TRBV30 CAWSRGSGSHEQYF TGTGCCTGGAGTCGGGGTAGCGGGAGCCACGAGCAGTACTTC
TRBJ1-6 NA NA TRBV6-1 CASSENPGKMSHSPLHF TGTGCCAGCAGTGAAAACCCCGGTAAGATGAGCCATTCACCCCTCCACTTT
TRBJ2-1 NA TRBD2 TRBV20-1 CSASGTKVLYEQFF TGCAGTGCTAGTGGGACTAAGGTATTATATGAGCAGTTCTTC
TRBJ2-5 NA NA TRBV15 CATSRDLSQETQYF TGTGCCACCAGCAGAGATCTCAGTCAAGAGACCCAGTACTTC
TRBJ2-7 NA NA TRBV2 CASSELGQGLPSEQYF TGTGCCAGCAGTGAATTGGGGCAGGGACTCCCGAGCGAGCAGTACTTC
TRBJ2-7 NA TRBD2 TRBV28 CASSLWGRMGTSSYEQYF TGTGCCAGCAGTTTATGGGGTCGTATGGGGACTAGCAGCTACGAGCAGTACTTC
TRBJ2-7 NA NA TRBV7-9 CASTGLTPYEQYF TGTGCCAGCACAGGACTTACCCCCTACGAGCAGTACTTC
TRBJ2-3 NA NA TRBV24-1 CATSDSRAPGTDTQYF TGTGCCACCAGTGATTCCAGGGCCCCGGGCACAGATACGCAGTATTTT